This T cell receptor beta chain was sequenced in a study of cytomegalovirus exposure and HLA in healthy donors. Study-wide results and caveats: Clusters of TCRs from the first cohort tended to co-occur in the roughly 120 validation repertoires (as a later analysis found). Cytomegalovirus status, reportedly, was diagnosed with high specificity and sensitivity by the classifier. The study flagged roughly 150 TCR beta chains as cytomegalovirus-associated.

With regard to this clone: Its target is unknown.

The CDR3 contains 16 residues. Trimming took off 3 bases at V and 8 bases at J, with 20 bases between the two ends. The germline V gene encodes CDR1 SGHVS and CDR2 FNYEAQ. The assay was immunoSEQ multiplex PCR, and TCRdb's table has in-frame clones only and misses some. The sample yields about 79,000 clones, under 95% seen once. The sample comprised PBMCs. The rearrangement joins TRBV7-6 to TRBJ2-1; a weak D match, TRBD2 (5 bases). The TCR was taken from a woman aged 25 to 39 in good health and CMV-seronegative. The CDR3 sequence: CASSFTTGTRSDEQFF. Written as DNA, the CDR3 is TGTGCCAGCAGCTTTACGACCGGTACTAGATCTGATGAGCAGTTCTTC.